This T cell receptor beta chain is drawn from a study of early T cells in non-severe SARS-CoV-2 infection. Background on the study: The authors sequenced bulk RNA from unsorted whole blood, leaving chains unpaired.

Comments on this clonotype: Its target is unknown.

Attachment of unique molecular identifiers was made to individual cDNA molecules. TCRdb redid the calling of the 5' RACE reads with MiXCR, one entry per CDR3 protein. The data show roughly 100,000 distinct CDR3 sequences, 10% to 15% seen once. The study's findings and limits: Matching against VDJdb likely underestimated virus-specific expansions, favoring anti-spike CD8.

This CDR3 spans 11 amino acids. With 5 bases removed from V and 5 bases from J, the gap between germline ends came to 6 bases. The germline CDR1 and CDR2 sequences are SGHRS and YFSETQ. The clonotype was recovered from an adult who was a healthcare worker with PCR-confirmed SARS-CoV-2 infection or an uninfected control (not recorded which). The chain joins TRBV5-1 to TRBJ2-3, with D hard to call. Sequencing was performed on whole blood. Here the CDR3 reads CASRSGDTQYF. Here the CDR3 DNA reads TGCGCCAGCAGATCAGGAGATACGCAGTATTTT.